This T cell receptor beta chain was sequenced during a study of neurological immune-mediated disorders. Whole-study results and caveats: When the repertoires were sorted by phylogenetic grouping, those of 18 of 34 multiple sclerosis patients ended up in one related-CDR3 cluster, a possible signature.

The trim removed 1 base at V and 1 base at J, leaving 7 bases unmatched. The CDR3 extends over 18 amino acids. Germline CDR1 MGHRA, CDR2 YSYEKL. Synthesis of cDNA was accomplished via 5'RACE employing 10-nucleotide random UMIs. TCRdb analysed the 5' RACE reads with MiXCR anew, one entry per CDR3 protein. The data show 55,000 to 70,000 distinct CDR3 sequences, more than 4.5% seen once. The unsorted libraries originated from 2 million PBMCs that had been stored at -80 C. This clonotype occurred many times. Its matching antigen is unknown. This sequence joins TRBV4-1 and TRBJ2-2; 9 bases are shared with TRBD2. Sequenced material: PBMCs. The origin of this receptor is a human donor with multiple sclerosis. The donor label of this sample is uncertain. CDR3 nucleotides: TGCGCCAGCAGCCAAGGAGGTAGCGGGGGAGAGAACACCGGGGAGCTGTTTTTT. This sequence encodes CASSQGGSGGENTGELFF.